The T cell receptor (beta chain) under discussion was sequenced for a study of PD-1 blockade in classical Hodgkin lymphoma. Notes on the study in general: Baseline diversity in complete responders resembled that of newly diagnosed patients. Newly diagnosed patients were reported to exhibit reduced baseline TCR diversity relative to healthy donors. Exclusion covered patients beginning nivolumab under 1 year post-ASCT.

This clone qualifies as medium-sized. No antigen is known for it. Relapses following autologous stem cell transplantation were seen in all patients, with brentuximab vedotin exposure varying. The CDR3 runs 15 residues. Germline V gene data show CDR1 as SGHVS and CDR2 as FNYEAQ. Trimming removed 5 bases from V and 0 bases from J, with 14 bases in between. Clones were sequenced by immunoSEQ multiplex PCR, and TCRdb holds only the in-frame ones, with some missing. The sample shows approximately 13,000 clones, roughly 86% of them seen only once. The clonotype comes from a human donor with classical Hodgkin lymphoma. The source material was peripheral blood mononuclear cells (PBMCs), sampled at baseline. The chain uses TRBV7-6 and TRBJ2-7, with D hard to call. In nucleotides, the CDR3 is TGTGCCAGCAGCCTCGAGGTCGCTGACTCCTACGAGCAGTACTTC. This sequence encodes CASSLEVADSYEQYF.